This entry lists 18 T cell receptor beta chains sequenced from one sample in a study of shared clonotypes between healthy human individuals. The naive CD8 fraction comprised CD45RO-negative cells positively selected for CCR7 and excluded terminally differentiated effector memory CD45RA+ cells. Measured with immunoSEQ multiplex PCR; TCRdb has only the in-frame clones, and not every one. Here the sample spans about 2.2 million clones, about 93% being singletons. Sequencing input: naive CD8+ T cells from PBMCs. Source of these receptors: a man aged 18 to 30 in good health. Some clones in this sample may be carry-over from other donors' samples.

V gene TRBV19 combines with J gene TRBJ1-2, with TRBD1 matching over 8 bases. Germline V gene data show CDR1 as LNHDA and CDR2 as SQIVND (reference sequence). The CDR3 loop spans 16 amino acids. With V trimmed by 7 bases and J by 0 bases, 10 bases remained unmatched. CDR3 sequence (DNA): TGTGCCAGTACCTCGACAGGGGACCCTCCTAACTATGGCTACACCTTC. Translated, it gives CASTSTGDPPNYGYTF.

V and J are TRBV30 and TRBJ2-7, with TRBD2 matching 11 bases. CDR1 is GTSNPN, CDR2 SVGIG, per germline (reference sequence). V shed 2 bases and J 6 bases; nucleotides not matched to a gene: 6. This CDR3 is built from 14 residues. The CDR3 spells CAWSIAGGRGEQYF. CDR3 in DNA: TGTGCCTGGAGTATAGCGGGAGGGAGAGGCGAGCAGTACTTC.

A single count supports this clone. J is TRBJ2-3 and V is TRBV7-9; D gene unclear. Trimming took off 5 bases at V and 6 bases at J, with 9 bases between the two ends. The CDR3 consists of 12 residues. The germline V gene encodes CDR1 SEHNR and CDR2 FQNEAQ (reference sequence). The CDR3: CASSNRPDTQYF. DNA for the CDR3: TGTGCCAGCAGCAACCGTCCGGATACGCAGTATTTT.

In DNA, the CDR3 is TGCGCCAGCAGCGGGGAACCACTTAACACCGGGGAGCTGTTTTTT. Residues: CASSGEPLNTGELFF. The chain carries TRBV5-1 and TRBJ2-2; unclear D gene. CDR3 length equals 15 residues. Germline CDR1 is SGHRS and CDR2 is YFSETQ. V was trimmed by 4 bases and J by 2 bases, leaving 12 bases between them.

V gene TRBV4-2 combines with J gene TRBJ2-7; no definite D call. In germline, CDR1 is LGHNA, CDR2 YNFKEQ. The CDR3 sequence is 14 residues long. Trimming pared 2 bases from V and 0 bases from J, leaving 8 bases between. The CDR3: CASSQPRSSYEQYF. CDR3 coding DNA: TGTGCCAGCAGCCAACCGCGGTCCTCCTACGAGCAGTACTTC.

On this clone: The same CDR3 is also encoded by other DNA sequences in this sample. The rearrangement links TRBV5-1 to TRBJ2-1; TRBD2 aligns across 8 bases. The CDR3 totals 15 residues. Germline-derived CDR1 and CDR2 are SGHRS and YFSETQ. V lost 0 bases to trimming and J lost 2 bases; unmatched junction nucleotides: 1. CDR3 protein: CASSLAAGAYNEQFF. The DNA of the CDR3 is TGCGCCAGCAGCTTGGCAGCGGGAGCCTACAATGAGCAGTTCTTC.

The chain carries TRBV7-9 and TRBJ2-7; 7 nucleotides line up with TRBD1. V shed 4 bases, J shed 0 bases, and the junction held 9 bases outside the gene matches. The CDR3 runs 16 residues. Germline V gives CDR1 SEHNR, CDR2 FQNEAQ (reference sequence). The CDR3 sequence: CASSSLDRAPSYEQYF. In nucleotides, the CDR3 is TGTGCCAGCAGCTCCCTAGACAGGGCTCCCTCCTACGAGCAGTACTTC.

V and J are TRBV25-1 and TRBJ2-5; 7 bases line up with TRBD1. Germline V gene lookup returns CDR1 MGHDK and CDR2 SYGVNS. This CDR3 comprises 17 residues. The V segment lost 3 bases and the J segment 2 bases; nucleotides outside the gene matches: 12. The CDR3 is CASSEARGGRLQETQYF. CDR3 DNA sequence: TGTGCCAGCAGTGAGGCCCGAGGGGGCAGGCTGCAAGAGACCCAGTACTTC.

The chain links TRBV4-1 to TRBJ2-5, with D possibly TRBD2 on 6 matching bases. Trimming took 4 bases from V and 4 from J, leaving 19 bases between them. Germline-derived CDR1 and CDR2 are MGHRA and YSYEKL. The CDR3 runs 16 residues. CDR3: CASSPMRDVTSETQYF. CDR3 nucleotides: TGCGCCAGCAGCCCAATGCGGGACGTTACGTCAGAGACCCAGTACTTC.

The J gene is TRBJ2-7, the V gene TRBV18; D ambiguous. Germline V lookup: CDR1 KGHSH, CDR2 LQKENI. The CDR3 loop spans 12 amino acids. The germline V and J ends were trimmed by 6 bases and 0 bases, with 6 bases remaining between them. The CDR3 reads CASSRGSYEQYF. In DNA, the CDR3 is TGTGCCAGCTCGCGCGGCTCCTACGAGCAGTACTTC. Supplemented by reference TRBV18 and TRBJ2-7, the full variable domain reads NAGVMQNPRHLVRRRGQEARLRCSPMKGHSHVYWYRQLPEEGLKFMVYLQKENIIDESGMPKERFSAEFPKEGPSILRIQQVVRGDSAAYFCASSRGSYEQYFGPGTRLTVT.

The CDR3 DNA sequence: TGTGCCAGCAGCTTGGGACTAGCGCCCGAGCAGTACTTC. Amino acids: CASSLGLAPEQYF. The genes are TRBV5-6 and TRBJ2-7, with 8 positions matching TRBD2. This CDR3 contains 13 residues. Germline V gives CDR1 SGHDT, CDR2 YYEEEE. V gave up 0 bases and J gave up 6 bases; unmatched junction bases: 2.

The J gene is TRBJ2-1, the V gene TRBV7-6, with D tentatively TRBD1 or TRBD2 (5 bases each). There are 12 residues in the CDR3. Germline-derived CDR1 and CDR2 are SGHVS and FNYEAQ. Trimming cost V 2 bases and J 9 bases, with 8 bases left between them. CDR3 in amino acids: CASSLIGGEQFF. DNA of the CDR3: TGTGCCAGCAGCTTAATTGGGGGTGAGCAGTTCTTC.

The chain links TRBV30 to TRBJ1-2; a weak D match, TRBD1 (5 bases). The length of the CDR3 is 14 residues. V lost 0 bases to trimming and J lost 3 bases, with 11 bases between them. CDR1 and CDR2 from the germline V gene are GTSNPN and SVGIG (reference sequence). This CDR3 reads CAWSVPRDYYGYTF. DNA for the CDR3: TGTGCCTGGAGTGTCCCCAGGGATTACTATGGCTACACCTTC.

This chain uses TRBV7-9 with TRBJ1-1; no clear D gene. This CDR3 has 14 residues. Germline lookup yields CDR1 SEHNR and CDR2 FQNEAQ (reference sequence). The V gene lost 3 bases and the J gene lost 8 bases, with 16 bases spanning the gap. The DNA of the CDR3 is TGTGCCAGCAGCTTGCCGCGCGAGTTCGGGGAAGCTTTCTTT. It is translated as CASSLPREFGEAFF.

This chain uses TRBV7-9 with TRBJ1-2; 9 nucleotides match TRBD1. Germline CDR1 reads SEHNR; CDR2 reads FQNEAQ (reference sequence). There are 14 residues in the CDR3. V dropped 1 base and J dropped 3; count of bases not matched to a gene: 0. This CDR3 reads CASSLGTGDYGYTF. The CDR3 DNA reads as TGTGCCAGCAGCTTAGGGACAGGGGACTATGGCTACACCTTC.

The CDR3, as DNA: TGTGCCAGCAGTCTGGACAGGGTCCTTCTCGAGCAGTACTTC. Its protein is CASSLDRVLLEQYF. V gene TRBV7-9 combines with J gene TRBJ2-7, with 8 bases matching TRBD1. CDR1 and CDR2 (germline): SEHNR, FQNEAQ (reference sequence). The CDR3 contains 14 residues. J lost 6 bases, V lost 6 bases, and 10 bases had no gene match. Based on the CDR3 plus reference TRBV7-9 and TRBJ2-7, the full variable domain is DTGVSQNPRHKITKRGQNVTFRCDPISEHNRLYWYRQTLGQGPEFLTYFQNEAQLEKSRLLSDRFSAERPKGSFSTLEIQRTEQGDSAMYLCASSLDRVLLEQYFGPGTRLTVT.

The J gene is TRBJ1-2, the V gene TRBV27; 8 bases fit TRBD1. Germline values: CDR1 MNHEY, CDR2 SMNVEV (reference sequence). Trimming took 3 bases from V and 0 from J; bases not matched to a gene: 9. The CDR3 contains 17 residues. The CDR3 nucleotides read TGTGCCAGCAGTTTTATCACCGGGACAGGTCCTAACTATGGCTACACCTTC. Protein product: CASSFITGTGPNYGYTF.

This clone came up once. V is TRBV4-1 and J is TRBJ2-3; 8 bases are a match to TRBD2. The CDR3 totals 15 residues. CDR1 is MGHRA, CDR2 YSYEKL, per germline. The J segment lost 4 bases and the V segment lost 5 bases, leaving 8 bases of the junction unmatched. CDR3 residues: CASSALAEGADTQYF. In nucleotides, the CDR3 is TGCGCCAGCAGCGCACTAGCGGAGGGCGCAGATACGCAGTATTTT.